This T cell receptor (beta chain) was captured by sequencing in a study of CD4 T cells in relation to SARS-CoV-2 and coronaviruses. Across the whole study: After roughly ten days of antigen culture, PBMC TCR beta CDR3s were sequenced.

Libraries were prepared by immunoSEQ multiplex PCR; TCRdb keeps only in-frame clonotypes and omits some of them. The table records roughly 24,000 clones, roughly 80% of them present only once. Findings and limits, study-wide: Samples before the pandemic and after infection were not matched within any donor.

Before the COVID-19 pandemic, during about 2011-2019, CD4+ T cells were taken from unexposed donors. Isolation of CD4+ T cells took place after less than twelve days in culture. As cell numbers allowed, unexposed-donor CD4+ T cells faced SARS-CoV-2 S/N and four cold-coronavirus spikes. PBMCs were plated at two million per well in IL-2-containing medium. Points on this clone: Its antigen is undetermined.

There are 15 residues in the CDR3. The germline V gene encodes CDR1 MNHEY and CDR2 SVGAGI. With V trimmed by 5 bases and J by 5 bases, 7 bases remained unmatched. This sequence originates from a human donor in good health. This sequence joins TRBV6-5 and TRBJ2-1, with 9 bases aligning to TRBD1. The sequenced sample was CD4+ T cells from PBMCs, cultured in vitro. The CDR3 is CASSPQGTGNNEQFF. In DNA form, the CDR3 reads TGTGCCAGCAGTCCTCAGGGGACAGGGAACAATGAGCAGTTCTTC.